This section outlines one TCR beta chain sequence together with its context. This clone was seen a handful of times. Its antigen is unknown. No much larger clone exists at a distance of one base, and base qualities are not known. The sample's time point label, decoded: about 28 days (+/-7) after the second vaccine dose. Because spike-specific TCR depth and breadth did not differ between the two schedules, AZD1222 recipients who got a second dose at roughly 4 weeks were pooled with those who got a second dose at roughly 12 weeks. The vaccinee samples were drawn from two UK trials, COV001 and COV002, one of which was a single-blind randomized controlled phase 2/3 trial testing AZD1222 (ChAdOx1 nCoV-19) in healthy adults. For TCRbeta chain sequencing, PBMC samples from trial participants were taken at day 0 and at day 28 after the second dose. The CDR3 regions of human TCRbeta chains were subjected to immunosequencing. The published analysis was carried out like this. TCRs in the repertoires were compared against a reference library of SARS-CoV-2-specific TCRs that had been generated with the MIRA antigen-specificity platform. Breadth meant the fraction of unique TCRs that were SARS-CoV-2-associated, whereas depth meant the fraction of total T cells that were SARS-CoV-2-associated. Using the MIRA data, every spike-specific TCR was mapped to the spike region that the TCR reacted to and assigned to either a CD4 or a CD8 class. Log10-transformed breadth and depth values were compared by one-way ANOVA with Sidak's multiple comparisons tests. The source is immuneACCESS, and TCRdb retained only in-frame sequences with V and J called. Part of the clones is not carried over; for the studies checked, unresolved V genes explain less than half of this, and the remainder is unexplained. The DNA gave D and trimming, while V, J and clone size come from that table. Across this sample there are under 150,000 clones, with around nine tenths seen only once. Jointly, the top ten make up about 10% of the sample.

This sample is drawn from a study of T cell responses to AZD1222 COVID-19 vaccine (dated by TCRdb to the early 2020s). For the wider study: A total of 230 to 250 trial participants underwent TCR sequencing, of whom some 210 received two doses of AZD1222 and some 26 received two doses of the MenACWY control vaccine. Trial participants were enrolled by age into 18-55, 56-69 and 70-plus year subgroups, with roughly 150, 30 and 60 TCR-sequenced participants respectively. Beyond this particular receptor, the publication reports: In the small 56-69-year group, the increase in depth fell short of significance, most likely because of low power. The whole spike protein was spanned by vaccine-associated CD4 TCRs, and dominant responses were seen in regions 160-218 and 743-854. Reportedly, close to half of the unique spike-specific TCRs recognized epitopes lying outside the regions that are mutated in the B.1.351 and B.1.1.7 variants. Participants were mostly white British and included more females than males, and it was suggested by the authors that clonal diversity may have been underestimated. Only five to seven AZD1222 recipients were SARS-CoV-2 seropositive at baseline, limiting conclusions about previously exposed vaccinees. Because no day 14 peak-response samples were available, the repertoires could be characterized only after the peak T cell response. After two AZD1222 doses, both the breadth and the depth of spike-specific TCRs were significantly higher than at day 0 and than in MenACWY recipients.

Ends trimmed: V by 2 bases, J by 0 bases; bases unmatched to a gene: 3. From its cysteine to its phenylalanine, the CDR3 spans 16 amino acids. Here the CDR3 DNA is all that survives: 48 bases in frame from base 1. CDR1 and CDR2 (LNHDA, SQIVND) derive from the germline V gene (reference sequence). This TCR was sampled from an adult who received the AZD1222 COVID-19 vaccine. This receptor chain uses TRBV19 and TRBJ2-1; 8 bases in the middle match TRBD2. Specimen: peripheral blood, collected 28 days after the second AZD1222 dose. The CDR3 region has the sequence CASSIQAGGSYNEQFF. The sequenced DNA: TGTGCCAGTAGTATACAGGCGGGGGGCTCCTACAATGAGCAGTTCTTC.